This T cell receptor beta chain was sequenced for a study of blood T cell repertoires in COVID-19. The CDR3 is 15 amino acids. V lost 3 bases and J lost 7; bases outside the gene matches: 7. Germline V lookup: CDR1 SGHRS, CDR2 YFSETQ. This table comes from immunoSEQ multiplex PCR, and its TCRdb copy is limited to in-frame clones, with some not included. The table shows about 220,000 clones, with roughly 75% occurring only once. The genes are TRBV5-1 and TRBJ1-6; 7 positions agree with TRBD1. Sequencing was performed on peripheral blood. The TCR sequence derives from a woman aged 65 to 85 with acute or convalescent COVID-19. The CDR3, as DNA: TGCGCCAGCAGCTACAGGGGTTTTGGAAATTCACCCCTCCACTTT. It encodes CASSYRGFGNSPLHF. Supplemented by reference TRBV5-1 and TRBJ1-6, the full variable domain reads KAGVTQTPRYLIKTRGQQVTLSCSPISGHRSVSWYQQTPGQGLQFLFEYFSETQRNKGNFPGRFSGRQFSNSRSEMNVSTLELGDSALYLCASSYRGFGNSPLHFGNGTRLTVT.